These 15 T cell receptor beta chains were all obtained from the same sample, sequenced in a study of shared clonotypes between healthy human individuals. The table came from immunoSEQ multiplex PCR; TCRdb's copy has only in-frame clones and leaves some out. This sample has 2.3 million or so clones, with 85% to 95% found just once. Sample: naive CD4+ T cells from PBMCs. Subset described: CD45RA+ positively selected. The origin of the receptors is a man in his late teens or twenties in good health. Some clones in this sample may be carry-over from other donors' samples.

The count of this clone is one. Other DNA sequences in the sample encode the same CDR3. The chain recombines TRBV5-1 with TRBJ2-2; D unresolved. The V gene lost 1 base and the J gene lost 0 bases, with 7 bases spanning the gap. This CDR3 has 15 residues. CDR1 is SGHRS and CDR2 is YFSETQ in the germline V gene. The CDR3 nucleotides are TGCGCCAGCAGCTTGCCCAGGACGAACACCGGGGAGCTGTTTTTT. As protein: CASSLPRTNTGELFF. Full variable domain (missing parts from reference TRBV5-1 and TRBJ2-2): KAGVTQTPRYLIKTRGQQVTLSCSPISGHRSVSWYQQTPGQGLQFLFEYFSETQRNKGNFPGRFSGRQFSNSRSEMNVSTLELGDSALYLCASSLPRTNTGELFFGEGSRLTVL.

The chain joins TRBV28 to TRBJ2-1; D is uncertain. This CDR3 is built from 11 residues. Per germline, CDR1 MDHEN and CDR2 SYDVKM. V was clipped by 10 bases and J by 8 bases, with 12 bases between them. The CDR3 coding sequence is TGTGCCACCTCTAGTGTCCATGAGCAGTTCTTC. This encodes CATSSVHEQFF.

The chain recombines TRBV19 with TRBJ2-3, with D tentatively TRBD1 or TRBD2 (5 bases each). V gave up 3 bases and J gave up 3 bases, with 10 bases separating them. The germline CDR1 and CDR2 sequences are LNHDA and SQIVND (reference sequence). This CDR3 contains 14 residues. The CDR3 spells CASSMGPATDTQYF. DNA for the CDR3: TGTGCCAGTAGTATGGGACCAGCAACAGATACGCAGTATTTT.

The chain has TRBV7-6 and TRBJ2-7; unclear D gene. The CDR3 is 13 residues long. Trimming pared 2 bases from V and 5 bases from J, leaving 10 bases between. Looked up from germline, CDR1 is SGHVS and CDR2 is FNYEAQ. CDR3: CASSLLPLHEQYF. The CDR3 region has the DNA TGTGCCAGCAGCTTACTCCCCCTCCACGAGCAGTACTTC.

V is TRBV6-1 and J is TRBJ2-5; no firm D call. This CDR3 has 13 residues. V was pared by 1 base and J by 2 bases, with 5 bases between. CDR1 is MNHNS and CDR2 is SASEGT in the germline V gene. The CDR3 region is CASSEGPQETQYF. Here the CDR3 DNA reads TGTGCCAGCAGTGAAGGACCACAAGAGACCCAGTACTTC.

The chain employs TRBV5-1 and TRBJ2-1; D call uncertain. Germline lookup yields CDR1 SGHRS and CDR2 YFSETQ. This CDR3 has 14 residues. Trimming stripped 4 bases from V and 4 bases from J, with 12 bases between. In nucleotides, the CDR3 is TGCGCCAGCAGCGTTTGGACGGAATACAATGAGCAGTTCTTC. Translation gives CASSVWTEYNEQFF.

The table lists this clone with a count of one. The chain uses TRBV4-1 and TRBJ2-3; D might be TRBD1 (6 bases). V lost 0 bases and J 2 bases, leaving 12 bases between the germline ends. The germline gives CDR1 MGHRA, CDR2 YSYEKL. The CDR3 has 16 residues. CDR3 sequence reads: CASSQDGGGNTDTQYF. The CDR3 DNA reads as TGCGCCAGCAGCCAAGATGGGGGCGGAAACACAGATACGCAGTATTTT.

The rearrangement links TRBV9 to TRBJ2-7; 9 bases align to TRBD1. The CDR3 is 16 residues long. Germline V gene lookup returns CDR1 SGDLS and CDR2 YYNGEE. V lost 4 bases, J lost 2 bases, and 10 bases stayed unmatched. In DNA form, the CDR3 reads TGTGCCAGCAGCCGCACAGGGGGCGGTTCAGCCTACGAGCAGTACTTC. Encoded protein: CASSRTGGGSAYEQYF.

The gene calls are TRBV25-1 and TRBJ2-1; TRBD1 might be the D (6 bases). The V end was cut by 6 bases, the J end by 9 bases, with 18 bases between. Germline-derived CDR1 and CDR2 are MGHDK and SYGVNS. The length of the CDR3 is 14 residues. Written as DNA, the CDR3 is TGTGCCAGCAGGGCGGCAGGGGCATCAATTGAGCAGTTCTTC. Amino acids: CASRAAGASIEQFF.

J is TRBJ2-3 and V is TRBV5-1; 8 bases match TRBD1. Germline V CDR1 and CDR2: SGHRS, YFSETQ. This CDR3 is 16 amino acids long. V lost 3 bases to trimming and J lost 0 bases; unmatched junction nucleotides: 6. CDR3 sequence reads: CASSYGQGTSTDTQYF. In nucleotides, the CDR3 is TGCGCCAGCAGCTACGGACAGGGAACTAGCACAGATACGCAGTATTTT.

The chain links TRBV6-5 to TRBJ2-1; TRBD1 matches at 12 bases. Germline trimming cut 6 bases from V and 10 bases from J; bases unmatched to any gene: 10. This CDR3 contains 15 residues. CDR1 and CDR2 (germline): MNHEY, SVGAGI. CDR3 nucleotide sequence: TGTGCCAGCAGATCATTTGGGACAGGGGGCGGCGAGCAGTTCTTC. This translates into CASRSFGTGGGEQFF.

This sequence joins TRBV5-1 and TRBJ2-7, with 7 bases fitting TRBD2. Unmatched junction bases numbered 6, after V lost 4 bases and J lost 2 bases. Germline V CDR1 and CDR2: SGHRS, YFSETQ. CDR3 length: 14 residues. CDR3 sequence reads: CASSHPGRTYEQYF. The CDR3 bases are TGCGCCAGCAGCCATCCCGGGAGGACCTACGAGCAGTACTTC.

In this sample, this clone turned up once. The J gene is TRBJ2-7, the V gene TRBV5-6; the match to TRBD2 covers 8 bases. Per germline, CDR1 SGHDT and CDR2 YYEEEE. This CDR3 contains 16 residues. With V trimmed by 4 bases and J by 7 bases, 16 bases remained unmatched. CDR3: CASSPRGGAGSREQYF. CDR3 DNA: TGTGCCAGCAGCCCCCGGGGGGGTGCGGGAAGTCGGGAGCAGTACTTC.

The chain uses TRBV10-3 and TRBJ2-2; 7 positions agree with TRBD2. The CDR3 has 16 amino acids. The germline V gene has CDR1 ENHRY and CDR2 SYGVKD. With 4 bases clipped from V and 7 bases from J, the junction kept 12 bases outside the gene matches. In DNA form, the CDR3 reads TGTGCCATCAGTGGAGGGCTAGCGGAAGGTCGCGGGGAGCTGTTTTTT. It is translated as CAISGGLAEGRGELFF.

The rearrangement joins TRBV11-2 to TRBJ2-7, with a possible D match to TRBD2 (5 bases). V lost 2 bases and J 7 bases, leaving 21 bases between the germline ends. In germline, CDR1 is SGHAT, CDR2 FQNNGV. This CDR3 has 16 residues. The CDR3 sequence: CASSLRREGLSGEQYF. CDR3 coding DNA: TGTGCCAGCAGCTTAAGGCGAGAGGGTCTGTCGGGGGAGCAGTACTTC.